One T cell receptor beta chain is described in this entry. What it recognizes is unknown. These data come from a study of cytomegalovirus exposure and HLA in healthy donors. Whole-study findings and limits: Altogether, some 170 TCR beta chains were recorded as cytomegalovirus-associated.

60 Vbeta and 13 Jbeta primers were used in PCR. TCRdb's table, derived via immunoSEQ multiplex PCR, lists solely in-frame clones and lacks some. The sample consists of roughly 170,000 clones, around 80% of them appearing once. V was cut by 5 bases and J by 2 bases, with 10 bases left in between. The CDR3 consists of 13 residues. Germline V CDR1 and CDR2: MNHEY, SMNVEV (reference sequence). The genes are TRBV27 and TRBJ2-7; perhaps TRBD2 as D (5 bases). Sequencing was performed on PBMCs. The sequence came from a girl aged 2 to 9 in good health and CMV-seropositive. The CDR3 reads CASSVRETYEQYF. CDR3 bases: TGTGCCAGCAGTGTCCGGGAAACCTACGAGCAGTACTTC.